The 23 T cell receptor beta chains below all came from one sample that was sequenced in a study of blood T cell repertoires in COVID-19. Libraries were prepared by immunoSEQ multiplex PCR; TCRdb keeps only in-frame clonotypes and omits some of them. The repertoire holds just over 300,000 clones, with nearly 90% as singletons. Input material: PBMCs or T cells enriched from blood (not recorded which). The receptors shown here come from a young woman with acute COVID-19.

The rearrangement joins TRBV6-1 to TRBJ2-1; 8 bases are shared with TRBD1. The CDR3 consists of 18 residues. The germline gives CDR1 MNHNS, CDR2 SASEGT. Trimming cost V 3 bases and J 2 bases; bases outside gene matches: 12. The CDR3 nucleotides are TGTGCCAGCAGTGATTCAATTTTCACAGGGGGGACCTACAATGAGCAGTTCTTC. This encodes CASSDSIFTGGTYNEQFF.

The chain recombines TRBV19 with TRBJ2-7; TRBD2 matches at 11 bases. Germline V gene data show CDR1 as LNHDA and CDR2 as SQIVND (reference sequence). V lost 4 bases to trimming and J lost 4 bases; unmatched junction nucleotides: 9. The CDR3 extends over 16 amino acids. The CDR3 nucleotides are TGTGCCAGTAGTACAGAACTAGCGGGAGATTGGTACGAGCAGTACTTC. Encoded protein: CASSTELAGDWYEQYF.

This chain uses TRBV4-1 with TRBJ1-6; D is uncertain. The CDR3 runs 19 residues. V was trimmed by 0 bases and J by 0 bases, leaving 15 bases between them. The germline gives CDR1 MGHRA, CDR2 YSYEKL. In nucleotides, the CDR3 is TGCGCCAGCAGCCAAGATACCAGGCCTGCAAGCTCCTATAATTCACCCCTCCACTTT. This encodes CASSQDTRPASSYNSPLHF.

The CDR3 here is CASLIGTSDYNEQFF. In nucleotides, the CDR3 is TGTGCCAGCCTGATCGGGACTAGCGACTACAATGAGCAGTTCTTC. The genes are TRBV18 and TRBJ2-1, with 10 bases aligning to TRBD2. Per the germline V gene, CDR1 is KGHSH and CDR2 is LQKENI. The CDR3 length is 15 residues. Trimming removed 8 bases from V and 3 bases from J; junction bases left unmatched: 7.

The chain couples TRBV28 to TRBJ2-7; a weak D match, TRBD2 (6 bases). Per the germline V gene, CDR1 is MDHEN and CDR2 is SYDVKM. Trimming took 4 bases from V and 0 from J, leaving 13 bases between them. CDR3 length: 15 residues. The CDR3 region is CASSSGTPSSYEQYF. The CDR3 coding sequence is TGTGCCAGCAGTTCCGGGACTCCTAGCTCCTACGAGCAGTACTTC.

The chain is built from TRBV28 and TRBJ2-5; D remains ambiguous. The CDR3 runs to 13 residues. Germline CDR1 MDHEN, CDR2 SYDVKM. The ends were cut back, 2 bases at V and 2 bases at J, with 6 bases in the middle. Here the CDR3 DNA reads TGTGCCAGCAGTTTAGGTAGTCAAGAGACCCAGTACTTC. This encodes CASSLGSQETQYF.

The chain combines TRBV9 with TRBJ2-3, with 12 bases lining up with TRBD2. The germline gives CDR1 SGDLS, CDR2 YYNGEE. V shed 3 bases, J shed 4 bases, and the junction held 6 bases outside the gene matches. The length of the CDR3 is 16 residues. CDR3 sequence (DNA): TGTGCCAGCAGCGCCACTAGCGGGAGGTGGGCAGATACGCAGTATTTT. Amino acids: CASSATSGRWADTQYF.

This sequence joins TRBV5-1 and TRBJ2-7; 8 bases are shared with TRBD2. Trimming cost V 1 base and J 2 bases; bases outside gene matches: 5. CDR3 size: 15 residues. From germline, CDR1 is SGHRS and CDR2 YFSETQ. This CDR3 is CASSLHPGGTYEQYF. In nucleotides, the CDR3 is TGCGCCAGCAGCTTGCATCCGGGGGGGACCTACGAGCAGTACTTC.

The chain couples TRBV28 to TRBJ1-1, with D maybe TRBD1 (5 bases). The germline CDR1 and CDR2 sequences are MDHEN and SYDVKM. Trimming took off 7 bases at V and 1 base at J, with 10 bases between the two ends. The CDR3 spans 13 residues. In DNA form, the CDR3 reads TGTGCCAGCACCAAGGGGTGGAACACTGAAGCTTTCTTT. As protein: CASTKGWNTEAFF.

The chain links TRBV28 to TRBJ1-2, with D unclear. Looked up from germline, CDR1 is MDHEN and CDR2 is SYDVKM. V lost 4 bases and J lost 1, with 7 bases in between. The CDR3 is made up of 13 amino acids. The CDR3 loop is CASSSTFNYGYTF. The CDR3 nucleotides are TGTGCCAGCAGTTCTACTTTTAACTATGGCTACACCTTC.

The chain links TRBV27 to TRBJ1-1; D is perhaps TRBD1 (5 bases). The CDR3 length is 14 residues. Germline-derived CDR1 and CDR2 are MNHEY and SMNVEV (reference sequence). Deletions cut 5 bases from V and 7 bases from J, with 17 bases between. CDR3 DNA: TGTGCCAGCAGTCCCCCCGGGGGACTGTTTGAAGCTTTCTTT. Translating gives CASSPPGGLFEAFF.

This clone has a single count. V usage is TRBV5-3 and J usage is TRBJ2-1, with D unresolved. TRBV5-3 is treated as an ORF (open reading frame) with a function not yet certain. The CDR3 runs 11 residues. Trimming cost V 6 bases and J 7 bases, with 8 bases left between them. CDR3 DNA: TGTGCCAGAATTATCCCGAATGAGCAGTTCTTC. Protein product: CARIIPNEQFF.

The V call is TRBV12-3 or TRBV12-4, the J call TRBJ1-2; D gene unclear. This CDR3 region has 12 residues. V was cut by 6 bases and J by 10 bases, with 15 bases left in between. CDR3 bases: TGTGCCAGCAGAAATAGCGAAATTGACTACACCTTC. Amino acids: CASRNSEIDYTF.

Comment on this clone: This sample also contains other DNA sequences that code for the same CDR3. V usage is TRBV28 and J usage is TRBJ1-5; D call uncertain. V lost 2 bases to trimming and J lost 7 bases, with 3 bases between them. The germline V gene encodes CDR1 MDHEN and CDR2 SYDVKM. This CDR3 has 11 amino acids. The CDR3 DNA reads TGTGCCAGCAGTTTAGAGCAGCCCCAGCATTTT. Encoded protein: CASSLEQPQHF.

The J gene is TRBJ1-3, the V gene TRBV30, with TRBD1 matching 8 bases. V lost 3 bases, J lost 4 bases, and 8 bases stayed unmatched. This CDR3 comprises 15 residues. The germline V gene encodes CDR1 GTSNPN and CDR2 SVGIG (reference sequence). The chain's CDR3 is CAWSRDRGRGNTIYF. DNA for the CDR3: TGTGCCTGGAGCCGCGACAGGGGAAGAGGAAACACCATATATTTT.

The CDR3 DNA sequence: TGTGCCAGCAGCCCAAACGCAGGGGCGCCCACTGAAGCTTTCTTT. As protein: CASSPNAGAPTEAFF. V gene TRBV7-3 combines with J gene TRBJ1-1; D may be TRBD1 (6 bases). This CDR3 contains 15 residues. Trimming removed 5 bases from V and 4 bases from J, with 17 bases in between. The V gene's germline CDR1 is SGHTA and CDR2 FQGTGA.

The chain links TRBV5-1 to TRBJ2-7; TRBD2 aligns across 13 bases. The CDR3 is 15 amino acids. Trimming cost V 3 bases and J 5 bases; bases outside gene matches: 5. Germline V gives CDR1 SGHRS, CDR2 YFSETQ. This chain's CDR3 is CASSSRLAGGHEQYF. The CDR3 nucleotides are TGCGCCAGCAGCTCCAGACTAGCGGGGGGCCACGAGCAGTACTTC.

The rearrangement links TRBV7-9 to TRBJ2-2; D is possibly TRBD2 (5 bases). Germline V gene lookup returns CDR1 SEHNR and CDR2 FQNEAQ (reference sequence). The CDR3 loop spans 13 amino acids. V shed 3 bases and J shed 7 bases, with 9 bases lying between them. CDR3 sequence reads: CASSLLGSGELFF. Written as DNA, the CDR3 is TGTGCCAGCAGCTTGTTGGGGAGCGGGGAGCTGTTTTTT.

The V and J genes are TRBV5-6 and TRBJ1-2; a weak D match, TRBD1 (5 bases). CDR3 length: 12 residues. The germline V and J ends were trimmed by 0 bases and 6 bases, with 6 bases remaining between them. The germline V gene encodes CDR1 SGHDT and CDR2 YYEEEE. CDR3: CASSLVGDGYTF. CDR3 sequence (DNA): TGTGCCAGCAGCTTGGTAGGGGATGGCTACACCTTC.

The chain employs TRBV2 and TRBJ1-2; no definite D call. CDR1 and CDR2 from the germline V gene are SNHLY and FYNNEI. The CDR3 has 14 residues. The V end lost 5 bases, the J end lost 5 bases, and 15 bases lay between the germline ends. CDR3 nucleotides: TGTGCCAGCAGTCCCTCCCTGGGAGGGTATGGCTACACCTTC. As protein: CASSPSLGGYGYTF.

The genes are TRBV5-1 and TRBJ2-7; TRBD1 is a possible D gene (6 bases). The CDR3 covers 15 residues. Germline-derived CDR1 and CDR2 are SGHRS and YFSETQ. V gave up 2 bases and J gave up 3 bases, with 15 bases separating them. The CDR3 nucleotides are TGCGCCAGCAGCTTAAGCTCGGGACACCTCTACGAGCAGTACTTC. Protein product: CASSLSSGHLYEQYF.

This sequence joins TRBV3-1 (or the pseudogene TRBV3-2) and TRBJ1-2; 9 bases are a match to TRBD1. J was trimmed by 6 bases and V by 0 bases; bases with no gene match: 8. The length of the CDR3 is 16 residues. Germline V gene data show CDR1 as LGHDT and CDR2 as YNNKEL (reference sequence). CDR3: CASSQDFGTGGDGYTF. The DNA of the CDR3 is TGTGCCAGCAGCCAAGATTTTGGTACAGGGGGCGATGGCTACACCTTC.

The chain couples TRBV11-3 to TRBJ2-7; 7 bases are shared with TRBD1. V shed 0 bases and J 0 bases; nucleotides not matched to a gene: 11. This CDR3 has 18 amino acids. The germline CDR1 and CDR2 sequences are SGHNT and YENEEA. CDR3 amino acids: CASSLDLGGRQGSYEQYF. DNA for the CDR3: TGTGCCAGCAGCTTAGATCTAGGGGGCAGACAGGGCTCCTACGAGCAGTACTTC.